The entry that follows covers one T cell receptor (beta chain) sequence. Antigen specificity is unknown. Some clones are missing from TCRdb's copy, which holds only in-frame ones; the method was immunoSEQ multiplex PCR. Of some 60,000 clones listed, roughly nine tenths are singletons. The data stem from a study of OX40 agonist ivuxolimab in advanced cancers. Study findings and constraints: The study observed clonal expansion of CD4+ and CD8+ blood T cells by week 6 at 0.1 to 3.0 mg/kg.

The material sequenced was CD4+ or CD8+ T cells sorted from blood, taken in a trial of the OX40 agonist ivuxolimab. The receptor was isolated from an adult with an advanced solid tumor such as melanoma, head and neck, liver or kidney cancer.

The CDR3 reads CASSWRGNTGELFF. CDR3 nucleotide sequence: TGTGCCAGCAGCTGGCGGGGGAACACCGGGGAGCTGTTTTTT. The chain employs TRBV6-6 and TRBJ2-2; tentative D call: TRBD2 (6 bases). Germline CDR1 and CDR2: MNHNY and SVGAGI (reference sequence). The CDR3 is made up of 14 amino acids. Between the trimmed V and J ends, which lost 6 bases and 1 base, there was a span of 9 bases.